This T cell receptor (beta chain) was documented in a study of blood T cells in healthy people across ages. Overall study results and limits: Unsorted PBMCs prevented conclusive naive versus antigen-experienced comparison. Considered underestimates were the diversity estimates obtained from one million T cells.

With V trimmed by 3 bases and J by 7 bases, 7 bases remained unmatched. The germline CDR1 and CDR2 sequences are MDHEN and SYDVKM. There are 14 residues in the CDR3. With regard to this clonotype: Its antigen is unknown.

PCR was performed a second time for roughly 7 to 12 cycles using a sample-barcoded 5' primer and a J-beta primer mix. TCRdb processed the 5' RACE reads anew with MiXCR; each CDR3 protein has one entry. The repertoire has roughly 1,500,000 distinct CDR3 sequences, about 32% of them found once; the top ten carry around 11%. Each sample had at least 6 million PBMCs isolated. The genes are TRBV28 and TRBJ2-7; 9 positions match TRBD2. The receptor was derived from a woman between 25 and 40 years old in good health. The sample consisted of blood. For the CDR3, the DNA is TGTGCCAGCAGTTTCCTTAGCGGGAGTGGGGAGCAGTACTTC. This codes for CASSFLSGSGEQYF. The full variable domain, with the rest looked up from reference TRBV28 and TRBJ2-7, is DVKVTQSSRYLVKRTGEKVFLECVQDMDHENMFWYRQDPGLGLRLIYFSYDVKMKEKGDIPEGYSVSREKKERFSLILESASTNQTSMYLCASSFLSGSGEQYFGPGTRLTVT.